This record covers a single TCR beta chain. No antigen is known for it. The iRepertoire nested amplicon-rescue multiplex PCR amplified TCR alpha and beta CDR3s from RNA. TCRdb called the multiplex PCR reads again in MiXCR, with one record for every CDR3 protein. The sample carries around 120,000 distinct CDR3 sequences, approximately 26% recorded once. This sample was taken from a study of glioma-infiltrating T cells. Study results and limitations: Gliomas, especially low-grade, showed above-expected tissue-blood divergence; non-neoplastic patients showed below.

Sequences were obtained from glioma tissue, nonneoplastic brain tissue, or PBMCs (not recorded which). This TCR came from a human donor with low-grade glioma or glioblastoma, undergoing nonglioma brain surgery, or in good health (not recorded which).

The CDR3 coding sequence is TGTGCCAGCAGCCAAGATAGGGACAGGGGCAATCAGCCCCAGCATTTT. It codes for CASSQDRDRGNQPQHF. V gene TRBV4-2 combines with J gene TRBJ1-5; 9 bases align to TRBD1. This CDR3 spans 16 amino acids. Germline values: CDR1 LGHNA, CDR2 YNFKEQ. Trimming took 0 bases from V and 2 from J; bases not matched to a gene: 2.